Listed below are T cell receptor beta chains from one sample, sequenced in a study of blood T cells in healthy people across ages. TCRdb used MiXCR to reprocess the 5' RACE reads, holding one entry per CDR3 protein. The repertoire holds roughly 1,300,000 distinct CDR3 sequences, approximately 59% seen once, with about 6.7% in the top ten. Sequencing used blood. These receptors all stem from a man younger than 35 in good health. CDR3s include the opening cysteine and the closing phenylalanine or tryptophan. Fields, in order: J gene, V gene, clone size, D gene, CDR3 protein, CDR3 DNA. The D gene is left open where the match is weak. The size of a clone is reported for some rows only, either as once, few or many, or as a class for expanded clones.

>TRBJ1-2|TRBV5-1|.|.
CASSLAGALGRGYTF
TGCGCCAGCAGCTTGGCGGGTGCCCTGGGACGTGGCTACACCTTC
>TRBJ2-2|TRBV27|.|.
CASSLRRTRAGELFF
TGTGCCAGCAGTTTACGTCGGACCAGGGCCGGGGAGCTGTTTTTT
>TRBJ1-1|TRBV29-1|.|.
CSVDQAFF
TGCAGCGTTGATCAAGCTTTCTTT
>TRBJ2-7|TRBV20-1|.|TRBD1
CSARTGTGAVYEQYF
TGCAGTGCTAGAACCGGGACAGGGGCCGTGTACGAGCAGTACTTC
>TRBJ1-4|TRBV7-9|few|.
CASSLWDTVNEKLFF
TGTGCCAGCAGCTTATGGGACACCGTCAATGAAAAACTGTTTTTT
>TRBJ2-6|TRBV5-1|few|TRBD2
CASSFSLAGTGANVLTF
TGCGCCAGCAGCTTCTCGCTAGCGGGGACTGGGGCCAACGTCCTGACTTTC
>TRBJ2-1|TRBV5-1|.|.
CASSLGSRGGYNEQFF
TGCGCCAGCAGCTTGGGAAGCAGGGGGGGATACAATGAGCAGTTCTTC
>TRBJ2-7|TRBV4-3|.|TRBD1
CASSQDLGTAYNEQYF
TGCGCCAGCAGCCAAGATTTGGGGACAGCCTACAATGAGCAGTACTTC
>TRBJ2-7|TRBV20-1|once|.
CSATLARYEQYF
TGCAGTGCTACTCTAGCGCGCTACGAGCAGTACTTC
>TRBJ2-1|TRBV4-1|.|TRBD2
CASSQDLLVLAGGVIHEQFF
TGCGCCAGCAGCCAAGATCTTCTCGTTCTAGCGGGAGGGGTCATCCATGAGCAGTTCTTC
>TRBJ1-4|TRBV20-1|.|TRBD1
CSARAGTGSEKLFF
TGCAGTGCTAGAGCCGGGACAGGGTCTGAAAAACTGTTTTTT
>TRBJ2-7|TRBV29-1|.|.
CSVEGPAGYEQYF
TGCAGCGTTGAGGGTCCCGCTGGCTACGAGCAGTACTTC
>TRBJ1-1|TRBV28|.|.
CASSLSGVKSEAFF
TGTGCCAGCAGTTTATCGGGGGTTAAGTCCGAAGCTTTCTTT
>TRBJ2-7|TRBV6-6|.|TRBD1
CASSYETGGTYEQYF
TGTGCCAGCAGTTATGAGACAGGGGGGACATACGAGCAGTACTTC
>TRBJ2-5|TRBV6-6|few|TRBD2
CATLAGAETQYF
TGTGCCACTCTAGCGGGGGCGGAGACCCAGTACTTC
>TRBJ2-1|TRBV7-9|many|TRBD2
CASSFTSGGYNEQFF
TGTGCCAGCAGCTTTACTAGCGGGGGGTACAATGAGCAGTTCTTC
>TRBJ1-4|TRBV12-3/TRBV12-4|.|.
CASSLGSNEKLFF
TGTGCCAGCAGTTTGGGCTCTAATGAAAAACTGTTTTTT
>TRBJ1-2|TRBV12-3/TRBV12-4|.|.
CASSPGLDSRSSYGYTF
TGTGCCAGCAGCCCGGGGCTTGACAGCCGCTCCTCTTATGGCTACACCTTC
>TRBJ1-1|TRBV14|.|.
CASSQVRSGTEAFF
TGTGCCAGCAGCCAAGTCAGGTCGGGCACTGAAGCTTTCTTT
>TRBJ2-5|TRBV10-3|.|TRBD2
CAITASGRGEQYF
TGTGCCATCACGGCTAGCGGGAGAGGTGAGCAGTACTTC
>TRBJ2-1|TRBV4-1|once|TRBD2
CASRGERGRNNEQFF
TGCGCCAGCAGGGGGGAGCGGGGGCGTAACAATGAGCAGTTCTTC
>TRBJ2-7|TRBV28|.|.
CASSFWGRIGEQYF
TGTGCCAGCAGTTTCTGGGGCAGGATAGGCGAGCAGTACTTC
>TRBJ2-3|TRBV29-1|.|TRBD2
CSVETSADTQYF
TGCAGCGTTGAAACTAGCGCAGATACGCAGTATTTT
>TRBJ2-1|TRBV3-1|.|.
CASSPPGLLYNEQFF
TGTGCCAGCAGCCCCCCCGGACTCTTATACAATGAGCAGTTCTTC
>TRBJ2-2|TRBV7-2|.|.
CASSHMAGELFF
TGTGCCAGCAGTCATATGGCCGGGGAGCTGTTTTTT
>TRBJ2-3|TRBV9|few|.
CASSVDLEGRNTQYF
TGTGCCAGCAGCGTAGACCTTGAGGGGCGGAATACGCAGTATTTT
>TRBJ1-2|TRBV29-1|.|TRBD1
CSAGNLDRDGYTF
TGCAGCGCCGGAAATCTGGACAGGGATGGCTACACCTTC
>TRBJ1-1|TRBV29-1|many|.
CSVDKGGRLEAFF
TGCAGCGTCGATAAAGGGGGACGGCTTGAAGCTTTCTTT
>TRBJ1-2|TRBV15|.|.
CATSRENGEGRLFGYTF
TGTGCCACCAGCAGAGAAAACGGGGAGGGGAGGCTCTTCGGCTACACCTTC
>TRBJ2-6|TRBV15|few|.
CATSRGTYDIGANVLTF
TGTGCCACCAGCAGAGGGACGTACGATATTGGGGCCAACGTCCTGACTTTC
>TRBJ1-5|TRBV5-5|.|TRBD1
CASSLGTALSNQPQHF
TGTGCCAGCAGCCTAGGGACAGCTCTTAGCAATCAGCCCCAGCATTTT
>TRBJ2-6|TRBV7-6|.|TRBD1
CASSLTTGANGANVLTF
TGTGCCAGCAGCTTAACGACAGGGGCTAACGGGGCCAACGTCCTGACTTTC
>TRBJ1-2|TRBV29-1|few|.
CSVQGTAYGYTF
TGCAGCGTTCAAGGGACCGCCTATGGCTACACCTTC
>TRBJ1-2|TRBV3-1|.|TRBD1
CASSQSGGLSAGYTF
TGTGCCAGCAGCCAGTCAGGGGGACTCTCTGCCGGCTACACCTTC
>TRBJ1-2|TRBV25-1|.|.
CASRKGYGYTF
TGTGCCAGCAGAAAGGGCTATGGCTACACCTTC
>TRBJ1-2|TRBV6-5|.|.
CASSYSEIHGYTF
TGTGCCAGCAGTTACTCGGAGATCCATGGCTACACCTTC
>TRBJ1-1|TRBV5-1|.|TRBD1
CASSWGQAAGTTEAFF
TGCGCCAGCAGCTGGGGACAGGCCGCTGGGACCACTGAAGCTTTCTTT
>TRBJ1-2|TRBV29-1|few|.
CSVEMWGGYTF
TGCAGCGTTGAAATGTGGGGTGGCTACACCTTC
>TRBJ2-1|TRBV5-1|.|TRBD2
CASSLSGLAGGFDEQFF
TGCGCCAGCAGCTTATCGGGACTAGCGGGGGGGTTCGATGAGCAGTTCTTC
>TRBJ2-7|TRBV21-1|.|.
CASSKENETRAYEQYF
TGTGCCAGCAGCAAAGAGAACGAGACTAGGGCCTACGAGCAGTACTTC